These T cell receptor beta chains were read from a single sample in a study of read filtering for tumor transcriptome and immune sequencing. MiXCR, applied by TCRdb to the reads, yields one record per CDR3 protein. The repertoire holds 50,000 to 65,000 distinct CDR3 sequences, with approximately 13% as singletons. Sample: a population of CD138-negative cells sorted from bone marrow. The receptors were sampled from a donor at least 40 years old with multiple myeloma. Both conserved end residues are part of each CDR3.

cdr3_aa: CASSPVGWQDNEQFF
j_call: TRBJ2-1
v_call: TRBV18

cdr3_aa: CSVDTSGGVPESDTQYF
j_call: TRBJ2-3
v_call: TRBV29-1

cdr3_aa: CASTPPGFSTEAFF
j_call: TRBJ1-1
v_call: TRBV2

cdr3_aa: CSARDPASGNHNEQFF
j_call: TRBJ2-1
v_call: TRBV20-1

cdr3_aa: CSAGGRAGAKNIQYF
j_call: TRBJ2-4
v_call: TRBV20-1

cdr3_aa: CASSYLSKQGAAYEQYF
j_call: TRBJ2-7
v_call: TRBV6-6

cdr3_aa: CASTQAYGYTF
j_call: TRBJ1-2
v_call: TRBV6-2/TRBV6-3

cdr3_aa: CSVVWGHSNQPQHF
j_call: TRBJ1-5
v_call: TRBV29-1

cdr3_aa: CASRLLTGAGTGELFF
j_call: TRBJ2-2
v_call: TRBV3-1

cdr3_aa: CASSPPPSLKFDTDTQYF
j_call: TRBJ2-3
v_call: TRBV7-8

cdr3_aa: CASSEAGGGTDTQYF
j_call: TRBJ2-3
v_call: TRBV19